This T cell receptor beta chain was found in a study of tumor and adjacent non-tumor tissue in lung cancer. Three rounds of nested PCR, following a modified ARM-PCR protocol, produced the TCRbeta library. TCRdb used MiXCR to reprocess the multiplex PCR reads, holding one entry per CDR3 protein. The sample contains tens of thousands of distinct CDR3 sequences, approximately 68% of which appear only once. RNA was extracted from bulk tissue without any cell sorting. The normal lung tissue was taken more than 3 cm from the tumor edge. Study results and caveats: In normal lung, the top 100 clones were significantly more dominant than in tumor.

Remarks on this clonotype: The target antigen is unknown. The conserved closing phenylalanine or tryptophan is absent in this CDR3, likely reflecting a read error.

This clonotype was sampled from a woman aged 45-65 years with non-small cell lung cancer. The source material was distant non-tumor lung tissue.

The CDR3 DNA reads TGTACCAGCCGAGGACGGCTGAGGGAATCAGCACAGCATTCT. Protein sequence: CTSRGRLRESAQHS. The V call is TRBV6-2 or TRBV6-3, the J call TRBJ1-5; no reliable D call. Germline V lookup: CDR1 MNHEY, CDR2 SVGEGT. CDR3 length equals 14 residues.